This is a list of T cell receptor beta chains from one sample in a study of blood T cell repertoires in COVID-19. TCRdb's copy holds only in-frame clones and misses some; the assay was immunoSEQ multiplex PCR. This sample has 75,000 to 90,000 clones, with roughly 80% found just once. The specimen sequenced was peripheral blood. These receptors were collected from a woman aged 40 to 50 with active or convalescent COVID-19. Each CDR3 is given with its conserved first and last residue. The D gene is left open where the match is weak. Where a row states a size, it is once, few, many or the class of an expanded clone; other rows omit it.

cdr3_length	v_call	d_call	clone_size	j_call	cdr3_aa	cdr3_nt
16	TRBV7-2	TRBD2	-	TRBJ2-1	CASRQVVGLVYVEQFF	TGTGCCAGCAGACAAGTAGTCGGACTAGTATATGTTGAGCAGTTCTTC
15	TRBV11-3	-	-	TRBJ1-6	CASSLSYGGGAALHF	TGTGCCAGCAGCTTAAGTTACGGGGGAGGAGCGGCCCTCCACTTT
17	TRBV11-2	-	few	TRBJ2-1	CASSPLARSGGHNEQFF	TGTGCCAGCAGCCCCCTGGCACGGAGCGGCGGGCACAATGAGCAGTTCTTC
15	TRBV30	TRBD1	once	TRBJ1-5	CAWSTRDRRSPAQHF	TGTGCCTGGAGTACCCGGGACAGGAGGTCTCCGGCCCAGCATTTT
13	TRBV4-2	-	-	TRBJ1-4	CASSRQLNEKLFF	TGTGCCAGCAGCCGACAACTTAATGAAAAACTGTTTTTT
15	TRBV19	TRBD2	-	TRBJ2-2	CASRTSGGITGELFF	TGTGCCAGTAGAACTAGCGGGGGTATCACCGGGGAGCTGTTTTTT
16	TRBV5-4	TRBD2	few	TRBJ2-2	CASSWASGKGTGELFF	TGTGCCAGCAGCTGGGCTAGCGGGAAAGGCACCGGGGAGCTGTTTTTT
14	TRBV27	TRBD1	-	TRBJ1-4	CASSPGQGDEKLFF	TGTGCCAGCAGTCCGGGACAGGGAGATGAAAAACTGTTTTTT
15	TRBV5-8	-	-	TRBJ2-1	CASRLGGNLYNEQFF	TGTGCCAGCAGATTAGGAGGGAACCTCTACAATGAGCAGTTCTTC
10	TRBV28	-	-	TRBJ2-7	CASSFNEQYF	TGTGCCAGCAGTTTTAACGAGCAGTACTTC
13	TRBV7-9	-	-	TRBJ1-1	CASSPGENTEAFF	TGTGCCAGCAGCCCAGGTGAGAACACTGAAGCTTTCTTT
15	TRBV6-6	-	-	TRBJ1-1	CASSSITQGNTEAFF	TGTGCCAGCAGTTCCATTACACAGGGGAACACTGAAGCTTTCTTT
14	TRBV15	-	-	TRBJ1-1	CATSRDMGSTEAFF	TGTGCCACCAGCAGAGATATGGGGAGTACTGAAGCTTTCTTT
14	TRBV11-2	-	-	TRBJ1-4	CASSLGAENEKLFF	TGTGCCAGCAGCTTGGGGGCAGAGAATGAAAAACTGTTTTTT
17	TRBV5-1	-	-	TRBJ1-5	CASSLRYRPCGDQPQHF	TGCGCCAGCAGCTTGAGGTACAGGCCTTGTGGGGATCAGCCCCAGCATTTT
13	TRBV4-3	-	-	TRBJ2-1	CASSQGGVAPPFF	TGCGCCAGCAGCCAAGGGGGGGTTGCCCCACCTTTCTTC
14	TRBV28	-	-	TRBJ1-4	CASSSGTQNEKLFF	TGTGCCAGCAGTTCCGGGACTCAGAATGAAAAACTGTTTTTT
14	TRBV29-1	-	-	TRBJ2-5	CSVSSGSGQETQYF	TGCAGCGTTTCCTCCGGGTCAGGGCAAGAGACCCAGTACTTC
12	TRBV12-3/TRBV12-4	-	-	TRBJ1-5	CASSIRDQPQHF	TGTGCCAGCAGTATCAGGGATCAGCCCCAGCATTTT
14	TRBV7-2	-	-	TRBJ2-1	CASRMQGARNEQFF	TGTGCCAGCAGGATGCAGGGTGCGCGGAATGAGCAGTTCTTC
16	TRBV7-2	-	once	TRBJ2-2	CASSPGRGLNTGELFF	TGTGCCAGCAGCCCTGGCAGGGGTTTGAACACCGGGGAGCTGTTTTTT
18	TRBV15	TRBD2	-	TRBJ2-3	CATSRDPGLAGNTDTQYF	TGTGCCACCAGCAGGGATCCGGGACTAGCGGGAAACACAGATACGCAGTATTTT
16	TRBV28	TRBD2	-	TRBJ2-5	CASSPAPSGGEETQYF	TGTGCCAGCAGTCCGGCTCCTAGCGGGGGAGAAGAGACCCAGTACTTC
18	TRBV4-3	-	once	TRBJ1-4	CASSQLPWTAATNEKLFF	TGCGCCAGCAGCCAATTACCGTGGACAGCTGCAACTAATGAAAAACTGTTTTTT
17	TRBV5-6	-	-	TRBJ1-2	CASSRGERHGYEYGYTF	TGTGCCAGCAGCCGCGGGGAGAGACACGGGTATGAGTATGGCTACACCTTC
15	TRBV28	TRBD2	-	TRBJ2-7	CASRASGGISYEQYF	TGTGCCAGCAGAGCCTCCGGGGGGATCTCCTACGAGCAGTACTTC
16	TRBV21-1	-	-	TRBJ2-1	CASSNPPRTGITEQFF	TGTGCCAGCAGCAACCCCCCCCGGACAGGAATCACAGAGCAGTTCTTC
14	TRBV7-9	TRBD1	medium-sized	TRBJ2-7	CASSSTGGQYEQYF	TGTGCCAGCAGCTCGACAGGGGGGCAATACGAGCAGTACTTC
15	TRBV2	-	-	TRBJ1-6	CASSEPTGYNSPLHF	TGTGCCAGCAGTGAGCCCACAGGGTATAATTCACCCCTCCACTTT
19	TRBV28	TRBD2	many	TRBJ2-7	CASSTRTSGRAFLWYRQYF	TGTGCCAGCAGTACCCGGACTAGCGGGAGGGCCTTTCTTTGGTATAGGCAGTACTTC
14	TRBV3-1/TRBV3-2	-	-	TRBJ1-2	CASSQGRGGAGYTF	TGTGCCAGCAGCCAAGGTAGGGGGGGAGCCGGCTACACCTTC
14	TRBV5-1	-	-	TRBJ2-2	CASRPVDFGGELFF	TGCGCCAGCAGACCGGTAGACTTCGGGGGGGAGCTGTTTTTT
15	TRBV28	TRBD2	-	TRBJ2-7	CASSEGLAGDNEQYF	TGTGCCAGCAGCGAGGGACTAGCGGGAGACAACGAGCAGTACTTC
15	TRBV7-2	-	few	TRBJ2-2	CASSLEPGNTGELFF	TGTGCCAGCAGCTTAGAGCCAGGGAACACCGGGGAGCTGTTTTTT
14	TRBV6-6	TRBD2	-	TRBJ2-7	CASRPSGGAYEQYF	TGTGCCAGCCGCCCTAGCGGGGGGGCTTACGAGCAGTACTTC
13	TRBV6-5	-	-	TRBJ2-1	CASSSSQGFEQFF	TGTGCCAGCAGTTCTTCTCAGGGGTTTGAGCAGTTCTTC
15	TRBV5-1	-	-	TRBJ2-6	CASSFESSGANVLTF	TGCGCCAGCAGCTTTGAGAGCTCTGGGGCCAACGTCCTGACTTTC
13	TRBV19	-	-	TRBJ1-1	CASSHGSNTEAFF	TGTGCCAGTAGCCATGGGAGTAACACTGAAGCTTTCTTT
14	TRBV6-5	-	-	TRBJ2-7	CASSYRYSNYEQYF	TGTGCCAGCAGTTATAGATACAGCAACTACGAGCAGTACTTC
17	TRBV6-6	TRBD2	once	TRBJ2-7	CASSREGTSGKFGEQYF	TGTGCCAGCAGCCGAGAGGGGACTAGCGGGAAGTTTGGGGAGCAGTACTTC
14	TRBV9	-	-	TRBJ2-5	CASSVAGSLETQYF	TGTGCCAGCAGCGTAGCTGGGAGCTTAGAGACCCAGTACTTC
16	TRBV28	-	-	TRBJ1-2	CASSLYKPSGNYGYTF	TGTGCCAGCAGTTTGTACAAGCCTTCGGGAAACTATGGCTACACCTTC
12	TRBV10-3	-	-	TRBJ2-7	CANSQPGGEQYF	TGTGCCAACAGCCAACCCGGCGGGGAGCAGTACTTC
11	TRBV27	-	few	TRBJ2-7	CASSFAYEQYF	TGTGCCAGCAGTTTCGCCTACGAGCAGTACTTC
14	TRBV7-2	TRBD2	-	TRBJ2-1	CASSPVTSGGGQFF	TGTGCCAGCAGCCCTGTCACTAGCGGAGGGGGGCAGTTCTTC
14	TRBV3-1/TRBV3-2	-	-	TRBJ1-6	CASNRRGGNSPLHF	TGTGCCAGCAACCGCCGGGGTGGTAATTCACCCCTCCACTTT
16	TRBV5-6	TRBD1	few	TRBJ1-2	CASSFPGTGTNYGYTF	TGTGCCAGCAGCTTCCCCGGGACAGGGACTAACTATGGCTACACCTTC
12	TRBV30	-	-	TRBJ1-6	CAWSVLNSPLHF	TGTGCCTGGAGTGTACTAAATTCACCCCTCCACTTT
11	TRBV12-3/TRBV12-4	-	-	TRBJ2-1	CASSLVREQFF	TGTGCCAGCAGTTTAGTGCGGGAGCAGTTCTTC
14	TRBV6-5	-	-	TRBJ2-3	CASSYLASTDTQYF	TGTGCCAGCAGTTATCTAGCTAGCACAGATACGCAGTATTTT
16	TRBV4-1	TRBD2	-	TRBJ2-1	CASSQERTSGTNEQFF	TGCGCCAGCAGCCAAGAAAGGACTAGCGGGACGAATGAGCAGTTCTTC
13	TRBV5-1	-	-	TRBJ1-2	CASSIDVAGGYTF	TGCGCCAGCAGCATCGACGTGGCCGGGGGCTACACCTTC
18	TRBV4-2	-	few	TRBJ1-6	CASSQDPGTRSYNSPLHF	TGTGCCAGCAGCCAAGATCCGGGAACTAGGTCCTATAATTCACCCCTCCACTTT